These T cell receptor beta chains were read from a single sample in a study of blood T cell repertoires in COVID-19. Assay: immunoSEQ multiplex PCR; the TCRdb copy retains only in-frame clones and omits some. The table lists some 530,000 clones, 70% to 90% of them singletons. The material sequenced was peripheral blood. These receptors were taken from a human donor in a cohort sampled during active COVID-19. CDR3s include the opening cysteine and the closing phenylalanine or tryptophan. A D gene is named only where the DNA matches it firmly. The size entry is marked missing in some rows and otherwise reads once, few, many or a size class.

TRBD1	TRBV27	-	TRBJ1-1	CASYPGGRLNTEAFF	TGTGCCAGCTACCCAGGGGGGCGGTTGAACACTGAAGCTTTCTTT
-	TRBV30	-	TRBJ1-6	CACGGLFATIDNSPLHF	TGTGCCTGCGGGGGTCTATTTGCCACGATCGATAATTCACCCCTCCACTTT
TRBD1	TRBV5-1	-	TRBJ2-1	CASSQTGDTYNEQFF	TGCGCCAGCAGCCAGACAGGGGACACCTACAATGAGCAGTTCTTC
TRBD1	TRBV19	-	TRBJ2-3	CASSSPRDSSTDTQYF	TGTGCCAGTAGTAGCCCCAGGGACAGCAGCACAGATACGCAGTATTTT
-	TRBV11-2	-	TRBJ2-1	CASSLAADFLYNEQFF	TGTGCCAGCAGCTTAGCGGCCGACTTCCTCTACAATGAGCAGTTCTTC
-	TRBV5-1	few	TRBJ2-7	CASSWDSQVQYF	TGCGCCAGCAGCTGGGACTCCCAAGTGCAGTACTTC
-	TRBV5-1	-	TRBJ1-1	CASSLGQSDTEAFF	TGCGCCAGCAGCTTGGGACAGTCTGACACTGAAGCTTTCTTT
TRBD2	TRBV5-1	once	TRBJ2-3	CASSLAGLADPSGTDTQYF	TGCGCCAGCAGCTTGGCGGGACTAGCGGATCCCTCGGGCACAGATACGCAGTATTTT
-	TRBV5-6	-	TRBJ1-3	CASSLGAASGNTIYF	TGTGCCAGCAGCTTGGGGGCCGCCTCTGGAAACACCATATATTTT
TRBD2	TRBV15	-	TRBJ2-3	CATSRASSGITDTQYF	TGTGCCACCAGCAGAGCATCTAGCGGAATCACAGATACGCAGTATTTT
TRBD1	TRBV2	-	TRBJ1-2	CASSRDRGANYGYTF	TGTGCCAGCAGTCGGGACAGGGGGGCTAACTATGGCTACACCTTC
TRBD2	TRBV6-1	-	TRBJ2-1	CASSENLSGGLGQFF	TGTGCCAGCAGTGAAAATTTATCGGGAGGGCTTGGGCAGTTCTTC
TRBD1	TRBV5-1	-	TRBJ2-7	CASSLYLIGTGVGEQYF	TGCGCCAGCAGCTTGTATTTAATTGGGACAGGAGTGGGGGAGCAGTACTTC
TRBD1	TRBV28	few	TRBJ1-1	CASSGDREGNTEAFF	TGTGCCAGCAGTGGGGACAGGGAGGGAAACACTGAAGCTTTCTTT
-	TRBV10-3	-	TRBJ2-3	CAISASVGTDTQYF	TGTGCCATCAGTGCTAGCGTGGGCACAGATACGCAGTATTTT
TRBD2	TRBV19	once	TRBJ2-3	CASIRTSGSITDTQYF	TGTGCCAGTATTCGGACTAGCGGGAGTATTACAGATACGCAGTATTTT
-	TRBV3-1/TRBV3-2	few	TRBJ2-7	CASSPWQGYEQYF	TGTGCCAGCAGCCCCTGGCAGGGCTACGAGCAGTACTTC
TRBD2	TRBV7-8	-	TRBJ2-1	CASSLSGASAGNEQFF	TGTGCCAGCAGCCTAAGCGGGGCTAGCGCTGGCAATGAGCAGTTCTTC
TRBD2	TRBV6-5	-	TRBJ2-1	CASNIAGVANEQFF	TGTGCCAGCAATATAGCGGGAGTAGCCAATGAGCAGTTCTTC
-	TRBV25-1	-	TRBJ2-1	CASSEARVSYNEQFF	TGTGCCAGCAGTGAAGCCAGGGTTTCCTACAATGAGCAGTTCTTC
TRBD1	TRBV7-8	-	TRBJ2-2	CASSPRDRGNTGELFF	TGTGCCAGCAGCCCCCGGGACAGGGGGAACACCGGGGAGCTGTTTTTT
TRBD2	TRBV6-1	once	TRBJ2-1	CASSEGLANNEQFF	TGTGCCAGCAGTGAAGGACTAGCGAACAATGAGCAGTTCTTC
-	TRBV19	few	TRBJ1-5	CANPTDWGNQPQHF	TGTGCCAATCCCACAGATTGGGGCAATCAGCCCCAGCATTTT
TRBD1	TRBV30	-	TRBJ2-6	CAWSPGQGSGANVLTF	TGTGCCTGGAGCCCCGGACAGGGGTCTGGGGCCAACGTCCTGACTTTC
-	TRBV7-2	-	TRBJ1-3	CASSLESSSRAGNTIYF	TGTGCCAGCAGCTTAGAATCCAGTTCTCGGGCTGGAAACACCATATATTTT
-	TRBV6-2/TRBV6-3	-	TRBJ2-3	CASSYQTGRDTNTQYF	TGTGCCAGCAGTTACCAGACAGGACGGGATACAAATACGCAGTATTTT
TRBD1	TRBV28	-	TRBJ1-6	CASRVQGRDSPLHF	TGTGCCAGCAGGGTACAGGGGCGTGATTCACCCCTCCACTTT
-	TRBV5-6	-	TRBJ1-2	CASSSGDYGYTF	TGTGCCAGCAGCTCAGGGGACTATGGCTACACCTTC
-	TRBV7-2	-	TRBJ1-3	CASSPGLIGNTIYF	TGTGCCAGCAGCCCCGGACTTATTGGAAACACCATATATTTT
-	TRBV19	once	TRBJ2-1	CASSLSGVANEQFF	TGTGCCAGTAGCCTCTCGGGAGTCGCCAATGAGCAGTTCTTC
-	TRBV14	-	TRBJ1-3	CASSRQVLSGNTIYF	TGTGCCAGCAGTCGACAGGTCCTCTCTGGAAACACCATATATTTT
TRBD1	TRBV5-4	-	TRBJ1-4	CASSFQGGEKLFF	TGTGCCAGCAGCTTTCAGGGGGGTGAAAAACTGTTTTTT
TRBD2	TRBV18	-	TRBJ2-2	CASSLAGNTGELFF	TGTGCCAGCTCACTAGCGGGAAACACCGGGGAGCTGTTTTTT
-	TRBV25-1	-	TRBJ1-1	CASSRLQGDTEAFF	TGTGCCAGCAGTCGGTTGCAAGGGGACACTGAAGCTTTCTTT
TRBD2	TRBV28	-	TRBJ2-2	CATDNGLAGGTGELFF	TGTGCCACCGACAATGGACTAGCGGGAGGAACCGGGGAGCTGTTTTTT
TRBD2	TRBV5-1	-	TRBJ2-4	CASSPGTSGMENIQYF	TGCGCCAGCAGCCCGGGGACTAGCGGGATGGAAAACATTCAGTACTTC
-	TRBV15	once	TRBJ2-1	CATSRPSPQTRYNEQFF	TGTGCCACCAGCAGACCCTCCCCTCAGACTAGGTACAATGAGCAGTTCTTC
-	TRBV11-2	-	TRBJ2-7	CASSPPAGINEQYF	TGTGCCAGCAGCCCCCCGGCGGGGATTAACGAGCAGTACTTC
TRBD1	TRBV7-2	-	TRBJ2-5	CASSTYRGQQETQYF	TGTGCCAGCAGCACCTACAGGGGCCAACAAGAGACCCAGTACTTC
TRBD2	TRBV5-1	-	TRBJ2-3	CASSLTSASTDTQYF	TGCGCCAGCAGCCTGACTAGCGCTAGCACAGATACGCAGTATTTT